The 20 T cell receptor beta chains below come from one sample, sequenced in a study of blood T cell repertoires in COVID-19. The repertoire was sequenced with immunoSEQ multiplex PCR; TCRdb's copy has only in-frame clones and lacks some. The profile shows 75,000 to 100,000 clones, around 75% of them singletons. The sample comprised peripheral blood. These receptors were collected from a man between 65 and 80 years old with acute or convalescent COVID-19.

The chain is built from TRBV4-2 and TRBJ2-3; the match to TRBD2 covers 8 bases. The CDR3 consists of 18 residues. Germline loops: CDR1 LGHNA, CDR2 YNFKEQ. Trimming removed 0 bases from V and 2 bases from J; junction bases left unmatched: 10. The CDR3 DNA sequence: TGTGCCAGCAGCCAAGAGGGAAGCGGGAGTTCACCCACAGATACGCAGTATTTT. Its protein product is CASSQEGSGSSPTDTQYF.

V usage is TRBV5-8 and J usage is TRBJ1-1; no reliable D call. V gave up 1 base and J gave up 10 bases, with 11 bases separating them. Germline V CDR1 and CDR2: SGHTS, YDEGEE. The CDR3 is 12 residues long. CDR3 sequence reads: CASSLYNSGAFF. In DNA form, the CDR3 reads TGTGCCAGCAGCTTGTACAATAGCGGAGCTTTCTTT.

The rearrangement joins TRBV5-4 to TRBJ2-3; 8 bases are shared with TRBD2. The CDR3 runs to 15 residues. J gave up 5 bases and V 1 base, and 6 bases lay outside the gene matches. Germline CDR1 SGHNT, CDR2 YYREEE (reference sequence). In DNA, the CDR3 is TGTGCCAGCAGCTTGACTAGCGGAGATAGAGATACGCAGTATTTT. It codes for CASSLTSGDRDTQYF.

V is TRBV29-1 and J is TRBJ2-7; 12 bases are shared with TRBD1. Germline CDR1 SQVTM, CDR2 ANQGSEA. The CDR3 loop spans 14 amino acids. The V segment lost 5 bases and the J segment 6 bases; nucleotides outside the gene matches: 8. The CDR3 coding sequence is TGCAGCGTTCCCCCGGGACAGGGGGCGTTCGAGCAGTACTTC. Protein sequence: CSVPPGQGAFEQYF.

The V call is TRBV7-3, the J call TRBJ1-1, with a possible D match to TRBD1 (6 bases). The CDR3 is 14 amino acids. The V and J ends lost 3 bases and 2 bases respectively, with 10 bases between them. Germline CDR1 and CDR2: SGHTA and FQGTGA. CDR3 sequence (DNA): TGTGCCAGCAGCTTCACAGGGCGAAACACTGAAGCTTTCTTT. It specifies CASSFTGRNTEAFF.

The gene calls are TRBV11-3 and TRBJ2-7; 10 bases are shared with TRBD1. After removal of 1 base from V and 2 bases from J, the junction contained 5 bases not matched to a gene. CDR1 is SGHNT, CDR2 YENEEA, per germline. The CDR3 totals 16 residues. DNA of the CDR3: TGTGCCAGCAGCTTAGGAATCGGGACAGGGGCCTACGAGCAGTACTTC. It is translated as CASSLGIGTGAYEQYF. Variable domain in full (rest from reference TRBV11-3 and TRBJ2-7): EAGVVQSPRYKIIEKKQPVAFWCNPISGHNTLYWYLQNLGQGPELLIRYENEEAVDDSQLPKDRFSAERLKGVDSTLKIQPAELGDSAVYLCASSLGIGTGAYEQYFGPGTRLTVT.

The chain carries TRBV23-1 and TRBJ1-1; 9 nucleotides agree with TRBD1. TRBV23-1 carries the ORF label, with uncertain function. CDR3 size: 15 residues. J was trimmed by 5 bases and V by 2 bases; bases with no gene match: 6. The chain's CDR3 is CASSQDRGGSTEAFF. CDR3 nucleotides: TGCGCCAGCAGTCAAGACAGGGGGGGGTCTACTGAAGCTTTCTTT.

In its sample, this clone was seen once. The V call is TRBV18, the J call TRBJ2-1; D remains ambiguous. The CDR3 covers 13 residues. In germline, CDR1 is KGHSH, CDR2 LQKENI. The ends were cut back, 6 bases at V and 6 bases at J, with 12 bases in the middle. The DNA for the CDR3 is TGTGCCAGCTCCCCGGTTGGGCCCAATGAGCAGTTCTTC. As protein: CASSPVGPNEQFF.

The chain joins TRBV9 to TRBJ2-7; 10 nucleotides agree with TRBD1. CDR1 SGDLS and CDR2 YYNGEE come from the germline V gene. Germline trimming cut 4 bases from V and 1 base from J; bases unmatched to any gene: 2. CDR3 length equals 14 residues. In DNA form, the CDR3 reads TGTGCCAGCAGCTTGGGACAGGGGTCCTACGAGCAGTACTTC. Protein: CASSLGQGSYEQYF.

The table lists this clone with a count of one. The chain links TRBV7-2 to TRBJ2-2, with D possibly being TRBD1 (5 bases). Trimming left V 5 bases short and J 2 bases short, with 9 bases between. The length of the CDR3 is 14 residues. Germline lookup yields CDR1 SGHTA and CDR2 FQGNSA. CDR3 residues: CASSATGNTGELFF. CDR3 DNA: TGTGCCAGCAGCGCCACAGGAAACACCGGGGAGCTGTTTTTT. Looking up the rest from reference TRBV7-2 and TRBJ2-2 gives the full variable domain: GAGVSQSPSNKVTEKGKDVELRCDPISGHTALYWYRQSLGQGLEFLIYFQGNSAPDKSGLPSDRFSAERTGGSVSTLTIQRTQQEDSAVYLCASSATGNTGELFFGEGSRLTVL.

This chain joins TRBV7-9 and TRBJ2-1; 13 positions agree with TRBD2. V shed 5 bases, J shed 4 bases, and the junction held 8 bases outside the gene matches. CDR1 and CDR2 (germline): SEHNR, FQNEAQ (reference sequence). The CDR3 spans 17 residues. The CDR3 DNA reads TGTGCCAGCAGCCCGAGAAGGACTAGCGGGGGATACAATGAGCAGTTCTTC. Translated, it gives CASSPRRTSGGYNEQFF.

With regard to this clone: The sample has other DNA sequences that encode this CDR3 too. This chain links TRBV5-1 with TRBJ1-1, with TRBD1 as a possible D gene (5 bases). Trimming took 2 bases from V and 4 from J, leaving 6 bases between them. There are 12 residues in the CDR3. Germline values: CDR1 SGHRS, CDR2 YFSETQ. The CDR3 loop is CASSFGGTEAFF. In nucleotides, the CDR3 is TGCGCCAGCAGCTTCGGGGGCACTGAAGCTTTCTTT.

Here the CDR3 reads CASSHRPDSASYNSPLHF. DNA of the CDR3: TGTGCCAGCAGCCACAGGCCGGACAGTGCCTCCTATAATTCACCCCTCCACTTT. The chain links TRBV4-2 to TRBJ1-6; a weak D match, TRBD1 (6 bases). V dropped 3 bases and J dropped 0 bases, with 15 bases sitting between them. The CDR3 runs to 18 residues. CDR1 and CDR2 from the germline V gene are LGHNA and YNFKEQ.

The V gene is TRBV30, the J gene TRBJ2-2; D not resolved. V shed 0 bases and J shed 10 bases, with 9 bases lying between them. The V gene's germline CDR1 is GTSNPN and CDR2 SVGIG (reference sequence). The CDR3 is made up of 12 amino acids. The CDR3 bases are TGTGCCTGGAGTGTTACCTATGCGGAGCTGTTTTTT. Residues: CAWSVTYAELFF.

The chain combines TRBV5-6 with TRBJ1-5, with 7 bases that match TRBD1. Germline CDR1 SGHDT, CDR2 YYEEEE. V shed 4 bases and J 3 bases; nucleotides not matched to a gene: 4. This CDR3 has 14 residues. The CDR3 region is CASSRGQYNQPQHF. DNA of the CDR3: TGTGCCAGCAGCCGGGGACAGTACAATCAGCCCCAGCATTTT.

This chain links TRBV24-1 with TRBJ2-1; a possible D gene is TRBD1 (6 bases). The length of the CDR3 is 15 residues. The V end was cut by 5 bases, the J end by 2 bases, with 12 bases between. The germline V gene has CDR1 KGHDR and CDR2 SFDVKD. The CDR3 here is CATSVGGLPYNEQFF. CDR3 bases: TGTGCCACCAGTGTTGGGGGCCTGCCCTACAATGAGCAGTTCTTC.

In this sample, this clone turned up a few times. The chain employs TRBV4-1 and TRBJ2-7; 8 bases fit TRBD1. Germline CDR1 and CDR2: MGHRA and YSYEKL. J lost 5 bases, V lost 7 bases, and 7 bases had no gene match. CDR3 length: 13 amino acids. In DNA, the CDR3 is TGCGCCAGCAAAGGACAGGGTTTTCACGAGCAGTACTTC. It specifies CASKGQGFHEQYF.

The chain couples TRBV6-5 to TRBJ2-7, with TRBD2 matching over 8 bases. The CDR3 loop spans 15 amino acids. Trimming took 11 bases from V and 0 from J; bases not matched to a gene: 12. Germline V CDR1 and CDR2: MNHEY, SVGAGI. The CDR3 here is CASQVPGTSSYEQYF. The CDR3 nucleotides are TGTGCCTCACAGGTGCCCGGGACTAGCTCCTACGAGCAGTACTTC.

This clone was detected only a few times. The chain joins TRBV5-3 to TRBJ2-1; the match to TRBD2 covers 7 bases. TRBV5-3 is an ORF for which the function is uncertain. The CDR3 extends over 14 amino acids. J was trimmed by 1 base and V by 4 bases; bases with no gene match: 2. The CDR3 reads CARSVAGSYNEQFF. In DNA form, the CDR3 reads TGTGCCAGAAGCGTAGCGGGTTCCTACAATGAGCAGTTCTTC.

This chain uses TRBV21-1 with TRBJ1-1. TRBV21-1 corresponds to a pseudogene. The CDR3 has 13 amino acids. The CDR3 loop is CASTGVLNTEAFF. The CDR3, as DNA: TGTGCCAGCACGGGGGTTCTGAACACTGAAGCTTTCTTT.